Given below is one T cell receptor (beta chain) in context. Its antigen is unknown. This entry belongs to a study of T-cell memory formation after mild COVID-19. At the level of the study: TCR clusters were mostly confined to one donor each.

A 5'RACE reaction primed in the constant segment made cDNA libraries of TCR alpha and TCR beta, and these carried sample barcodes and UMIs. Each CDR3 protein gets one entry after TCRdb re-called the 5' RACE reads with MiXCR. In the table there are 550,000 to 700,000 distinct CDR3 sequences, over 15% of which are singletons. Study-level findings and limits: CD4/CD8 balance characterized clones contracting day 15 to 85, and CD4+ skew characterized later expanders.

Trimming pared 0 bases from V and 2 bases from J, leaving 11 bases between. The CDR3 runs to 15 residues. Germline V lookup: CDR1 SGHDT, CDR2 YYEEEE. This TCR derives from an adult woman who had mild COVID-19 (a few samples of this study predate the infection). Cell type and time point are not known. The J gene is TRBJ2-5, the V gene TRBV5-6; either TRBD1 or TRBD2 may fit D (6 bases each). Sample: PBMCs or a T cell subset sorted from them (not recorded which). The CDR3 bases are TGTGCCAGCAGCTTGGCGGGGGCACCACAAGAGACCCAGTACTTC. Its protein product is CASSLAGAPQETQYF.